The TCR beta chain under discussion was sequenced for a study of T-cell memory formation after mild COVID-19. Whole-study context: Largely, TCR clusters stayed within a single donor.

On this clonotype itself: Its specificity is not known.

Whole-study findings and limits: Clones that contracted from day 15 to 85 had balanced CD4/CD8; later expanders were CD4+ biased.

Amplification by 5'RACE using constant-segment primers produced TCR alpha and TCR beta cDNA libraries that carried sample barcodes and UMIs. TCRdb reprocessed the 5' RACE reads with MiXCR, giving one entry per CDR3 protein. In the table there are 400,000 or so distinct CDR3 sequences, 20% of which are singletons. Sequenced sample: PBMCs or a T cell subset sorted from them (not recorded which). The receptor comes from an adult woman who had mild COVID-19 (a few samples of this study predate the infection). Cell type and time point are not known.

CDR3 region: CASSQVQGGEAFF. DNA for the CDR3: TGTGCCAGCAGCCAAGTTCAGGGGGGTGAAGCTTTCTTT. The rearrangement uses TRBV3-1 and TRBJ1-1, with 7 bases fitting TRBD1. Germline lookup yields CDR1 LGHDT and CDR2 YNNKEL (reference sequence). The V segment lost 1 base and the J segment 7 bases; nucleotides outside the gene matches: 3. This CDR3 is 13 amino acids long.